This passage covers 32 T cell receptor beta chains from one sample sequenced in a study of cytomegalovirus exposure and HLA in healthy donors. The PCR employed 60 Vbeta primers together with 13 Jbeta primers. Produced via immunoSEQ multiplex PCR; TCRdb's table is partial and in-frame only. The sample carries approximately 88,000 clones, 60% to 75% recorded once. The sample consisted of PBMCs. These receptor sequences come from a man in his 60s in good health and CMV-seronegative.

This chain uses TRBV5-1 with TRBJ1-6; 10 bases match TRBD1. Germline trimming cut 4 bases from V and 0 bases from J; bases unmatched to any gene: 4. The CDR3 covers 17 residues. Germline CDR1 is SGHRS and CDR2 is YFSETQ. The CDR3 sequence: CASSNRQGASYNSPLHF. CDR3 bases: TGCGCCAGCAGCAATAGACAGGGGGCCTCCTATAATTCACCCCTCCACTTT.

The chain is built from TRBV2 and TRBJ2-5; 7 bases agree with TRBD2. This CDR3 has 16 amino acids. The germline V gene encodes CDR1 SNHLY and CDR2 FYNNEI. V trimming: 0 bases; J trimming: 5 bases; junction bases outside the gene matches: 9. CDR3 loop: CASSEARLAEQETQYF. The DNA of the CDR3 is TGTGCCAGCAGTGAAGCAAGGCTAGCGGAGCAGGAGACCCAGTACTTC.

The V call is TRBV9, the J call TRBJ2-7; a weak D match, TRBD1 (6 bases). Trimming pared 4 bases from V and 1 base from J, leaving 15 bases between. Germline CDR1 SGDLS, CDR2 YYNGEE. The CDR3 consists of 15 residues. As DNA, the CDR3 is TGTGCCAGCAGCCAGGAGCAGGGGCAGTCCTACGAGCAGTACTTC. Its translation is CASSQEQGQSYEQYF.

With respect to this clone: Other DNA sequences in the sample encode the same CDR3. This CDR3 is CASSLDRGNTEAFF. The CDR3 region has the DNA TGCGCCAGCAGCTTAGACAGGGGAAACACTGAAGCTTTCTTT. The chain uses TRBV5-1 and TRBJ1-1, with 8 bases matching TRBD1. With V trimmed by 2 bases and J by 2 bases, 2 bases remained unmatched. Germline-derived CDR1 and CDR2 are SGHRS and YFSETQ. The CDR3 loop spans 14 amino acids.

V gene TRBV7-9 combines with J gene TRBJ1-4; D perhaps matches TRBD1 (6 bases). V shed 5 bases and J shed 7 bases, with 17 bases lying between them. CDR3 size: 15 residues. The germline CDR1 and CDR2 sequences are SEHNR and FQNEAQ (reference sequence). The CDR3 region is CASSTEAGDGEKLFF. CDR3 in DNA: TGTGCCAGCAGCACCGAGGCAGGGGACGGTGAAAAACTGTTTTTT.

The J gene is TRBJ2-1, the V gene TRBV18, with 7 bases that match TRBD1. The V gene's germline CDR1 is KGHSH and CDR2 LQKENI. V lost 3 bases, J lost 5 bases, and 7 bases stayed unmatched. This CDR3 has 15 residues. CDR3 in amino acids: CASSPAGTANNEQFF. In nucleotides, the CDR3 is TGTGCCAGCTCACCTGCCGGGACAGCGAACAATGAGCAGTTCTTC.

The chain joins TRBV5-1 to TRBJ1-1; TRBD1 matches at 9 bases. Trimming at V came to 4 bases and at J to 6 bases, leaving 7 bases not matched to a gene. This CDR3 has 14 amino acids. Germline V gene lookup returns CDR1 SGHRS and CDR2 YFSETQ. The CDR3 DNA follows: TGCGCCAGCAGCGTACAGGGGGCCTTGTCTGAAGCTTTCTTT. Translation: CASSVQGALSEAFF.

This CDR3 reads CASSQGRGGGQETQYF. The CDR3 nucleotides are TGTGCCAGCAGCCAAGGACGCGGCGGGGGGCAAGAGACCCAGTACTTC. The V and J genes are TRBV4-2 and TRBJ2-5; TRBD2 agrees at 8 bases. Unmatched junction bases numbered 6, after V lost 1 base and J lost 2 bases. The CDR3 length is 16 residues. The germline V gene encodes CDR1 LGHNA and CDR2 YNFKEQ.

The V call is TRBV29-1, the J call TRBJ2-2; D might be TRBD1 (5 bases). Looked up from germline, CDR1 is SQVTM and CDR2 is ANQGSEA. The CDR3 sequence is 11 residues long. Between the trimmed V and J ends, which lost 6 bases and 6 bases, there was a span of 8 bases. CDR3 sequence reads: CSVTRAGELFF. CDR3 DNA sequence: TGCAGCGTCACCAGGGCCGGGGAGCTGTTTTTT.

The chain joins TRBV7-2 to TRBJ2-5; TRBD2 aligns across 11 bases. CDR3 size: 16 residues. V lost 0 bases, J lost 1 base, and 1 base stayed unmatched. Germline CDR1 SGHTA, CDR2 FQGNSA. CDR3 protein: CASSLAGTSGQETQYF. The DNA of the CDR3 is TGTGCCAGCAGCTTAGCAGGGACTAGCGGCCAAGAGACCCAGTACTTC.

This clone was detected once. The gene calls are TRBV7-2 and TRBJ2-5, with 9 bases aligning to TRBD1. This CDR3 spans 16 amino acids. Germline V gene sequence: CDR1 SGHTA, CDR2 FQGNSA. Trimming removed 5 bases from V and 6 bases from J; junction bases left unmatched: 13. This chain's CDR3 is CASSPPGQGYTKTQYF. CDR3 sequence (DNA): TGTGCCAGCAGCCCGCCGGGACAGGGATACACGAAGACCCAGTACTTC.

The V gene is TRBV6-1, the J gene TRBJ2-6; no definite D call. The V end lost 3 bases, the J end lost 0 bases, and 6 bases lay between the germline ends. Germline V CDR1 and CDR2: MNHNS, SASEGT. This CDR3 has 15 amino acids. The CDR3 coding sequence is TGTGCCAGCAGTGATGGAGACTCTGGGGCCAACGTCCTGACTTTC. Translation: CASSDGDSGANVLTF.

The rearrangement uses TRBV27 and TRBJ2-1; D call uncertain. The ends were cut back, 0 bases at V and 8 bases at J, with 14 bases in the middle. Germline V lookup: CDR1 MNHEY, CDR2 SMNVEV (reference sequence). The CDR3 contains 15 residues. In DNA form, the CDR3 reads TGTGCCAGCAGTTTATCCCTGCGAGCGTCCGATGAGCAGTTCTTC. It specifies CASSLSLRASDEQFF.

This clone showed up just a few times. The J gene is TRBJ2-2, the V gene TRBV5-1; possibly TRBD2 for D (5 bases). CDR1 is SGHRS and CDR2 is YFSETQ in the germline V gene. Deletions cut 0 bases from V and 4 bases from J, with 7 bases between. This CDR3 is 14 amino acids long. For the CDR3, the DNA is TGCGCCAGCAGCTTGGAGGACTTCACCGGGGAGCTGTTTTTT. Residues: CASSLEDFTGELFF.

The chain recombines TRBV7-2 with TRBJ2-7; TRBD1 aligns across 12 bases. V shed 5 bases and J 5 bases; nucleotides not matched to a gene: 10. From germline, CDR1 is SGHTA and CDR2 FQGNSA. This CDR3 is 16 amino acids long. The CDR3 DNA reads TGTGCCAGCAGCCCCCCCTCGGGACAGGGGGCCAACGAGCAGTACTTC. Amino acids: CASSPPSGQGANEQYF. The variable domain in full, completed from reference TRBV7-2 and TRBJ2-7, reads GAGVSQSPSNKVTEKGKDVELRCDPISGHTALYWYRQSLGQGLEFLIYFQGNSAPDKSGLPSDRFSAERTGGSVSTLTIQRTQQEDSAVYLCASSPPSGQGANEQYFGPGTRLTVT.

This clone was picked up a small number of times. The rearrangement joins TRBV7-9 to TRBJ2-7; D possibly corresponds to TRBD2 (5 bases). CDR3 length equals 13 residues. V was clipped by 4 bases and J by 2 bases, with 9 bases between them. Germline CDR1 SEHNR, CDR2 FQNEAQ (reference sequence). CDR3 sequence reads: CASSSTSAYEQYF. In nucleotides, the CDR3 is TGTGCCAGCAGCTCCACTAGTGCCTACGAGCAGTACTTC.

The chain recombines TRBV4-2 with TRBJ2-7, with TRBD2 identical over 11 bases. The germline gives CDR1 LGHNA, CDR2 YNFKEQ. V gave up 0 bases and J gave up 0 bases; unmatched junction bases: 4. The CDR3 extends over 17 amino acids. CDR3 sequence (DNA): TGTGCCAGCAGCCAAGAACTAGCGGGAGTTAGCTCCTACGAGCAGTACTTC. Amino acid sequence: CASSQELAGVSSYEQYF.

J is TRBJ1-6 and V is TRBV6-1; tentative D call: TRBD1 (5 bases). In germline, CDR1 is MNHNS, CDR2 SASEGT. The CDR3 has 14 residues. The V end lost 8 bases, the J end lost 6 bases, and 14 bases lay between the germline ends. This CDR3 is CASRSGHFNSPLHF. The CDR3 nucleotides are TGTGCCAGCCGATCCGGACACTTTAATTCACCCCTCCACTTT.

The chain couples TRBV7-2 to TRBJ2-7, with D unclear. The CDR3 length is 11 residues. CDR1 and CDR2 from the germline V gene are SGHTA and FQGNSA. V lost 2 bases and J lost 12, with 11 bases in between. CDR3 amino acids: CASSLQAPLYF. CDR3 nucleotide sequence: TGTGCCAGCAGCTTACAGGCCCCTCTGTACTTC.

The chain combines TRBV18 with TRBJ2-4, with 9 bases aligning to TRBD2. This CDR3 has 15 amino acids. From germline, CDR1 is KGHSH and CDR2 LQKENI. J lost 6 bases, V lost 0 bases, and 3 bases had no gene match. The CDR3 protein is CASSPPISGRNIQYF. The CDR3 DNA is TGTGCCAGCTCACCACCGATTAGCGGGAGAAACATTCAGTACTTC.

The genes are TRBV15 and TRBJ1-2; no definite D call. The CDR3 covers 15 residues. The germline V gene encodes CDR1 LNHNV and CDR2 YYDKDF (reference sequence). The V end lost 7 bases, the J end lost 8 bases, and 23 bases lay between the germline ends. In DNA form, the CDR3 reads TGTGCCACCACCTCTGTGACGGCGGGTTTGGGAGGCTACACCTTC. Translation: CATTSVTAGLGGYTF.

J is TRBJ2-1 and V is TRBV9; maybe TRBD2 (6 bases). The ends were cut back, 3 bases at V and 3 bases at J, with 13 bases in the middle. The CDR3 runs to 15 residues. CDR1 SGDLS and CDR2 YYNGEE come from the germline V gene. Here the CDR3 DNA reads TGTGCCAGCAGCGCAGAACTAGCAATCTACAATGAGCAGTTCTTC. Encoded protein: CASSAELAIYNEQFF. The full variable domain, with the rest looked up from reference TRBV9 and TRBJ2-1, is DSGVTQTPKHLITATGQRVTLRCSPRSGDLSVYWYQQSLDQGLQFLIQYYNGEERAKGNILERFSAQQFPDLHSELNLSSLELGDSALYFCASSAELAIYNEQFFGPGTRLTVL.

The table lists this clone with a few counts. The chain combines TRBV28 with TRBJ2-3, with 7 bases identical to TRBD2. V trimming: 3 bases; J trimming: 2 bases; junction bases outside the gene matches: 5. Germline V gene sequence: CDR1 MDHEN, CDR2 SYDVKM. This CDR3 spans 15 amino acids. As DNA, the CDR3 is TGTGCCAGCAGTTTTCGCGGGAGTTACACAGATACGCAGTATTTT. It is translated as CASSFRGSYTDTQYF.

The rearrangement links TRBV7-6 to TRBJ1-2; D remains unclear. Germline loops: CDR1 SGHVS, CDR2 FNYEAQ. The CDR3 is made up of 14 amino acids. The V end lost 5 bases, the J end lost 1 base, and 11 bases lay between the germline ends. CDR3 in amino acids: CASSPRQDNYGYTF. In DNA, the CDR3 is TGTGCCAGCAGCCCTCGGCAGGATAACTATGGCTACACCTTC. The full variable domain, rest sourced from reference TRBV7-6 and TRBJ1-2, is GAGVSQSPRYKVTKRGQDVALRCDPISGHVSLYWYRQALGQGPEFLTYFNYEAQQDKSGLPNDRFSAERPEGSISTLTIQRTEQRDSAMYRCASSPRQDNYGYTFGSGTRLTVV.

The chain is built from TRBV7-6 and TRBJ1-2, with D unresolved. CDR3 size: 15 residues. The V gene's germline CDR1 is SGHVS and CDR2 FNYEAQ. The V end lost 6 bases, the J end lost 3 bases, and 17 bases lay between the germline ends. CDR3 coding DNA: TGTGCCAGCAGACGTTTTCCACGGGAAGACTATGGCTACACCTTC. This encodes CASRRFPREDYGYTF.

The CDR3 coding sequence is TGTGCCAGCAGTTACTCGTCAGGATACAACGCTGAAGCTTTCTTT. Protein product: CASSYSSGYNAEAFF. The J gene is TRBJ1-1, the V gene TRBV6-5, with D unclear. This CDR3 spans 15 amino acids. V shed 0 bases and J shed 6 bases, with 14 bases lying between them. CDR1 and CDR2 (germline): MNHEY, SVGAGI.

This clone is judged medium-sized. This chain joins TRBV9 and TRBJ2-2; the match to TRBD2 covers 7 bases. Germline-derived CDR1 and CDR2 are SGDLS and YYNGEE. The CDR3 loop spans 17 amino acids. Germline trimming cut 0 bases from V and 3 bases from J; bases unmatched to any gene: 8. Here the CDR3 DNA reads TGTGCCAGCAGCGTAGTGGCTAGCGGAGAGGACACCGGGGAGCTGTTTTTT. Translation gives CASSVVASGEDTGELFF.

The chain couples TRBV5-4 to TRBJ2-1; D call uncertain. Trimming took 1 base from V and 6 from J, leaving 14 bases between them. The CDR3 runs to 15 residues. The germline CDR1 and CDR2 sequences are SGHNT and YYREEE (reference sequence). CDR3: CASSLFLTRSNEQFF. Written as DNA, the CDR3 is TGTGCCAGCAGCTTGTTTCTAACGCGAAGCAATGAGCAGTTCTTC.

The V gene is TRBV5-1, the J gene TRBJ1-2, with 9 bases that match TRBD1. CDR1 is SGHRS and CDR2 is YFSETQ in the germline V gene. The ends lost 2 bases at V and 10 bases at J; junction bases unmatched: 6. The CDR3 loop spans 13 amino acids. This chain's CDR3 is CASSFGDREDYTF. The DNA of the CDR3 is TGCGCCAGCAGCTTCGGGGACAGGGAAGACTACACCTTC.

The V and J genes are TRBV11-2 and TRBJ1-5; 7 bases match TRBD1. V lost 5 bases to trimming and J lost 7 bases; unmatched junction nucleotides: 8. The CDR3 length is 14 residues. Germline V CDR1 and CDR2: SGHAT, FQNNGV. The CDR3 region has the DNA TGTGCCAGCAGCGTAACAGGGGTACGCCAGCCCCAGCATTTT. It yields the protein CASSVTGVRQPQHF.

In this sample, this clone turned up once. V gene TRBV6-1 combines with J gene TRBJ1-3; possible D gene TRBD1, 6 bases. There are 19 residues in the CDR3. Germline V CDR1 and CDR2: MNHNS, SASEGT. The germline V and J ends were trimmed by 2 bases and 1 base, with 21 bases remaining between them. The CDR3 is CASSELRRTETLSGNTIYF. The DNA for the CDR3 is TGTGCCAGCAGTGAATTGAGGAGGACAGAGACCCTATCTGGAAACACCATATATTTT.

The chain carries TRBV28 and TRBJ2-7, with D unresolved. CDR1 is MDHEN, CDR2 SYDVKM, per germline. Trimming left V 6 bases short and J 3 bases short, with 6 bases between. The CDR3 has 11 amino acids. Written as DNA, the CDR3 is TGTGCCAGCAGGAACTTCTACGAGCAGTACTTC. Protein: CASRNFYEQYF. The entire variable domain, with the rest obtained from reference TRBV28 and TRBJ2-7, is as follows: DVKVTQSSRYLVKRTGEKVFLECVQDMDHENMFWYRQDPGLGLRLIYFSYDVKMKEKGDIPEGYSVSREKKERFSLILESASTNQTSMYLCASRNFYEQYFGPGTRLTVT.